Presented here are 27 T cell receptor beta chains from one specimen sequenced in a study of blood T cell repertoires in COVID-19. TCRdb keeps only in-frame clones here, not all; method: immunoSEQ multiplex PCR. There are around 31,000 clones in the sample; approximately 87% occur only once, and 24% lies in the top ten. The sequencing sample was made of peripheral blood. These receptors came from a human donor with active COVID-19. The donor label of this sample is uncertain.

This clone came up once. The V gene is TRBV18, the J gene TRBJ1-1; 7 bases line up with TRBD1. The ends lost 4 bases at V and 0 bases at J; junction bases unmatched: 5. The germline V gene has CDR1 KGHSH and CDR2 LQKENI. The CDR3 is made up of 15 amino acids. The CDR3 nucleotides are TGTGCCAGCTCACTAACAGGGGATATGAACACTGAAGCTTTCTTT. Translating gives CASSLTGDMNTEAFF.

The gene calls are TRBV4-1 and TRBJ2-7, with a weak D call TRBD2 (6 bases). Germline-derived CDR1 and CDR2 are MGHRA and YSYEKL. The CDR3 covers 16 residues. Trimming took 1 base from V and 6 from J, leaving 19 bases between them. The CDR3 bases are TGCGCCAGCAGCCAAGTACCGGGACTCTCCCCTTCCGAGCAGTACTTC. Protein product: CASSQVPGLSPSEQYF.

The CDR3 bases are TGTGCCACCAGTGATTCGACAGGGAGGAATTCACCCCTCCACTTT. The encoded protein is CATSDSTGRNSPLHF. The chain uses TRBV24-1 and TRBJ1-6, with 7 bases fitting TRBD1. There are 15 residues in the CDR3. Per germline, CDR1 KGHDR and CDR2 SFDVKD. V trimming: 2 bases; J trimming: 7 bases; junction bases outside the gene matches: 4.

This chain connects TRBV6-5 to TRBJ2-1; TRBD2 matches at 10 bases. V gave up 8 bases and J gave up 2 bases; unmatched junction bases: 6. The CDR3 runs to 15 residues. Germline lookup yields CDR1 MNHEY and CDR2 SVGAGI. The CDR3 bases are TGTGCCAGCGTAGCGGGGGGAGGAACCTACAATGAGCAGTTCTTC. Translating gives CASVAGGGTYNEQFF.

The chain employs TRBV5-1 and TRBJ1-2, with unresolved D. V lost 0 bases to trimming and J lost 0 bases, with 9 bases between them. Germline-derived CDR1 and CDR2 are SGHRS and YFSETQ. This CDR3 is 15 amino acids long. The CDR3 reads CASSLGAIANYGYTF. The CDR3 nucleotides are TGCGCCAGCAGCTTGGGAGCCATAGCTAACTATGGCTACACCTTC.

The rearrangement links TRBV19 to TRBJ1-2, with D uncertain. This CDR3 is built from 13 residues. V was clipped by 3 bases and J by 2 bases, with 7 bases between them. Per the germline V gene, CDR1 is LNHDA and CDR2 is SQIVND (reference sequence). In DNA, the CDR3 is TGTGCCAGTAGTATCGAACAGAACTATGGCTACACCTTC. It specifies CASSIEQNYGYTF.

This chain joins TRBV5-4 and TRBJ1-5, with TRBD1 as a possible D gene (5 bases). Germline CDR1 SGHNT, CDR2 YYREEE (reference sequence). CDR3 length: 15 residues. Trimming cost V 0 bases and J 4 bases, with 11 bases left between them. Written as DNA, the CDR3 is TGTGCCAGCAGCTTGGGGGGCAGAAATAATCAGCCCCAGCATTTT. It specifies CASSLGGRNNQPQHF.

The chain is built from TRBV5-1 and TRBJ2-1; 8 positions match TRBD2. The CDR3 sequence is 15 residues long. The germline CDR1 and CDR2 sequences are SGHRS and YFSETQ. V shed 4 bases and J 4 bases; nucleotides not matched to a gene: 7. The CDR3 DNA follows: TGCGCCAGCAGCAAGTCTAGCGGGCAGTACAATGAGCAGTTCTTC. Translated: CASSKSSGQYNEQFF.

V usage is TRBV12-3 or TRBV12-4 and J usage is TRBJ2-1; unclear D gene. Trimming stripped 6 bases from V and 8 bases from J, with 8 bases between. The length of the CDR3 is 11 residues. The CDR3 DNA sequence: TGTGCCAGCAGCCTACCCGATGAGCAGTTCTTC. It translates to CASSLPDEQFF.

The chain has TRBV11-2 and TRBJ2-7; D is undetermined. With 6 bases removed from V and 0 bases from J, the gap between germline ends came to 6 bases. The CDR3 has 12 amino acids. The V gene's germline CDR1 is SGHAT and CDR2 FQNNGV. For the CDR3, the DNA is TGTGCCAGCAGTTCTCCCTCCTACGAGCAGTACTTC. It is translated as CASSSPSYEQYF.

The rearrangement uses TRBV3-1 (or the pseudogene TRBV3-2) and TRBJ1-5; the D is unclear. Looked up from germline, CDR1 is LGHDT and CDR2 is YNNKEL (reference sequence). The CDR3 spans 13 residues. The V gene lost 2 bases and the J gene lost 12 bases, with 14 bases spanning the gap. The CDR3 reads CASSQFETSIQHF. CDR3 in DNA: TGTGCCAGCAGCCAATTCGAGACATCCATCCAGCATTTT.

The chain uses TRBV3-1 (or the pseudogene TRBV3-2) and TRBJ2-1, with 8 bases matching TRBD1. The ends lost 1 base at V and 16 bases at J; junction bases unmatched: 6. Germline CDR1 and CDR2: LGHDT and YNNKEL (reference sequence). This CDR3 region has 12 residues. CDR3 coding DNA: TGTGCCAGCAGCCAAGGGGACAGGAGGGCTTTCTTC. Residues: CASSQGDRRAFF.

The genes are TRBV9 and TRBJ2-7; a possible D gene is TRBD1 (5 bases). Germline CDR1 and CDR2: SGDLS and YYNGEE. The CDR3 spans 17 residues. The ends were cut back, 4 bases at V and 0 bases at J, with 20 bases in the middle. The CDR3 bases are TGTGCCAGCAGCCCCGAACAGGACCTCTTTAGCTCCTACGAGCAGTACTTC. Residues: CASSPEQDLFSSYEQYF.

V is TRBV12-3 or TRBV12-4 and J is TRBJ2-3; a possible D gene is TRBD1 (6 bases). Trimming left V 6 bases short and J 4 bases short, with 11 bases between. The CDR3 covers 13 residues. CDR3 sequence: CASSRGYADTQYF. Written as DNA, the CDR3 is TGTGCCAGCAGCAGGGGTTACGCAGATACGCAGTATTTT.

V and J are TRBV15 and TRBJ1-3; 7 bases line up with TRBD1. The trim removed 8 bases at V and 0 bases at J, leaving 1 base unmatched. Germline V CDR1 and CDR2: LNHNV, YYDKDF (reference sequence). This CDR3 is 13 amino acids long. CDR3 bases: TGTGCCACCGGACAGGCCTCTGGAAACACCATATATTTT. It yields the protein CATGQASGNTIYF.

The rearrangement links TRBV10-3 to TRBJ2-2; 11 nucleotides line up with TRBD1. Germline values: CDR1 ENHRY, CDR2 SYGVKD. Losses at the gene ends were 5 bases for V and 6 bases for J; bases not matched to a gene: 5. CDR3 size: 15 residues. The CDR3 reads CAISPGQGVAGELFF. The DNA for the CDR3 is TGTGCCATCAGTCCGGGACAGGGGGTTGCCGGGGAGCTGTTTTTT.

The rearrangement links TRBV7-9 to TRBJ2-1, with 10 bases that match TRBD2. The CDR3 covers 17 residues. From germline, CDR1 is SEHNR and CDR2 FQNEAQ (reference sequence). The ends lost 2 bases at V and 0 bases at J; junction bases unmatched: 4. The CDR3 loop is CASSLISGRNSYNEQFF. CDR3 coding DNA: TGTGCCAGCAGCTTAATTAGCGGGAGGAACTCCTACAATGAGCAGTTCTTC. The full variable domain, in which reference TRBV7-9 and TRBJ2-1 provide the parts outside the CDR3, is DTGVSQNPRHKITKRGQNVTFRCDPISEHNRLYWYRQTLGQGPEFLTYFQNEAQLEKSRLLSDRFSAERPKGSFSTLEIQRTEQGDSAMYLCASSLISGRNSYNEQFFGPGTRLTVL.

The J gene is TRBJ2-7, the V gene TRBV6-1; the D is unclear. The V end lost 2 bases, the J end lost 3 bases, and 14 bases lay between the germline ends. Germline CDR1 and CDR2: MNHNS and SASEGT. The CDR3 totals 15 residues. CDR3 nucleotides: TGTGCCAGCAGTGAATTTACGCTGTTCGGCTACGAGCAGTACTTC. Its translation: CASSEFTLFGYEQYF.

The rearrangement links TRBV11-3 to TRBJ2-1, with 8 bases fitting TRBD2. The V and J ends lost 0 bases and 10 bases, in that order; junction bases with no gene match: 14. Looked up from germline, CDR1 is SGHNT and CDR2 is YENEEA. The CDR3 has 17 residues. The CDR3 loop reads CASSLDRLAGHQREQFF. The CDR3 region has the DNA TGTGCCAGCAGCTTAGATCGTCTAGCGGGTCACCAAAGGGAGCAGTTCTTC.

V gene TRBV6-1 combines with J gene TRBJ2-5; 7 positions agree with TRBD2. The germline V gene encodes CDR1 MNHNS and CDR2 SASEGT. The CDR3 consists of 15 residues. Unmatched junction bases numbered 8, after V lost 3 bases and J lost 4 bases. DNA for the CDR3: TGTGCCAGCAGTGAGGGAGGGCTCGGGGGAGAGACCCAGTACTTC. Protein sequence: CASSEGGLGGETQYF.

The chain employs TRBV30 and TRBJ1-1; tentative D call: TRBD1 (6 bases). Germline assignment: CDR1 GTSNPN and CDR2 SVGIG (reference sequence). The CDR3 totals 14 residues. V lost 1 base and J lost 4, with 13 bases in between. CDR3: CAWSARGGFTEAFF. The CDR3 coding sequence is TGTGCCTGGAGTGCCCGGGGGGGCTTCACTGAAGCTTTCTTT.

The chain employs TRBV18 and TRBJ1-5; 7 bases line up with TRBD1. This CDR3 has 15 residues. CDR1 KGHSH and CDR2 LQKENI come from the germline V gene. V trimming: 2 bases; J trimming: 3 bases; junction bases outside the gene matches: 4. This CDR3 reads CASSPTGQLNQPQHF. The CDR3 DNA follows: TGTGCCAGCTCACCAACGGGACAGCTCAATCAGCCCCAGCATTTT.

This rearrangement joins TRBV20-1 to TRBJ2-3, with D unresolved. V shed 1 base and J shed 7 bases, with 6 bases lying between them. Germline V gives CDR1 DFQATT, CDR2 SNEGSKA (reference sequence). The length of the CDR3 is 11 residues. The CDR3 region has the DNA TGCAGTGCTAGAGGCTATAATACGCAGTATTTT. Protein: CSARGYNTQYF.

CDR3 nucleotides: TGCGCCAGCAGCTTTAGTGGGAGCTCCTACAATGAGCAGTTCTTC. Encoded protein: CASSFSGSSYNEQFF. The chain carries TRBV5-1 and TRBJ2-1, with D possibly being TRBD2 (5 bases). Deletions cut 2 bases from V and 0 bases from J, with 9 bases between. The CDR3 loop spans 15 amino acids. From germline, CDR1 is SGHRS and CDR2 YFSETQ.

This chain links TRBV24-1 with TRBJ2-4; 10 nucleotides line up with TRBD2. V lost 9 bases and J lost 3; bases outside the gene matches: 34. CDR1 and CDR2 from the germline V gene are KGHDR and SFDVKD. This CDR3 has 24 residues. CDR3 region: CATHQEVSRTRPSGRFYGKNIQYF. DNA for the CDR3: TGTGCCACCCATCAAGAGGTTTCGCGGACCCGACCTAGCGGGAGATTCTATGGCAAAAACATTCAGTACTTC.

This clone showed up just once. A junction boundary mismatches the germline segment, possibly from a read error. This chain links TRBV5-6 with TRBJ2-7, with 11 positions matching TRBD2. The germline CDR1 and CDR2 sequences are SGHDT and YYEEEE. The CDR3 length is 17 residues. The CDR3 nucleotides are TGTGCCAGCAGCCCAACCACTAGCGGGGGAGCCTCCGACGAGCAGTACTTC. Its protein product is CASSPTTSGGASDEQYF.

The V call is TRBV27, the J call TRBJ1-1; D possibly corresponds to TRBD1 (5 bases). V lost 10 bases and J 2 bases, leaving 20 bases between the germline ends. CDR1 and CDR2 from the germline V gene are MNHEY and SMNVEV (reference sequence). This CDR3 is 15 amino acids long. CDR3 sequence reads: CATQDSYGTNTEAFF. The CDR3 coding sequence is TGTGCCACCCAAGACAGTTATGGCACCAACACTGAAGCTTTCTTT.